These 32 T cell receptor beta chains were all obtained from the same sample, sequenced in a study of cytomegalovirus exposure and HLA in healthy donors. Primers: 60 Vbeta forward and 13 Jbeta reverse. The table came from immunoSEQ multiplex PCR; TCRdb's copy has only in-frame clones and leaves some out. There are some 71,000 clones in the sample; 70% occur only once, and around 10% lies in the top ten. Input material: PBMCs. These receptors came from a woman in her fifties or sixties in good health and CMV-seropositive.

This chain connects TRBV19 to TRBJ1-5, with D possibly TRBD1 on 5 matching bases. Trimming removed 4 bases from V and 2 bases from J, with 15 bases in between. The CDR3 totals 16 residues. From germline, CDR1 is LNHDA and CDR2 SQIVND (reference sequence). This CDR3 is CASSREGFLGNQPQHF. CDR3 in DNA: TGTGCCAGTAGTAGGGAGGGGTTCCTGGGCAATCAGCCCCAGCATTTT.

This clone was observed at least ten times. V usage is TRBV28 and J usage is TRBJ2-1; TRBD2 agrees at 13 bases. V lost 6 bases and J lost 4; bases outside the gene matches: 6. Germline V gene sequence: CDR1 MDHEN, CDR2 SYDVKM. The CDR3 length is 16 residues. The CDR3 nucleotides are TGTGCCAGCAGCATAAGGACTAGCGGGAGTTACAATGAGCAGTTCTTC. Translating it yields CASSIRTSGSYNEQFF. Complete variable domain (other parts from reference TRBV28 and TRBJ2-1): DVKVTQSSRYLVKRTGEKVFLECVQDMDHENMFWYRQDPGLGLRLIYFSYDVKMKEKGDIPEGYSVSREKKERFSLILESASTNQTSMYLCASSIRTSGSYNEQFFGPGTRLTVL.

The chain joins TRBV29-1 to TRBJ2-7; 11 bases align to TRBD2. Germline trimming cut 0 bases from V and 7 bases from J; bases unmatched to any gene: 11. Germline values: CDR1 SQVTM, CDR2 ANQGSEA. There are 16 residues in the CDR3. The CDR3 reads CSVEDPSGLAGKEQYF. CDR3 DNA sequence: TGCAGCGTTGAAGATCCATCCGGACTAGCGGGTAAGGAGCAGTACTTC.

The CDR3 spells CASSYLETQYF. CDR3 bases: TGTGCCAGCAGTTACCTAGAGACCCAGTACTTC. This rearrangement joins TRBV6-5 to TRBJ2-5, with D hard to call. Trimming shortened V by 2 bases and J by 4 bases, and 2 bases separated the two germline ends. The CDR3 is made up of 11 amino acids. Germline loops: CDR1 MNHEY, CDR2 SVGAGI.

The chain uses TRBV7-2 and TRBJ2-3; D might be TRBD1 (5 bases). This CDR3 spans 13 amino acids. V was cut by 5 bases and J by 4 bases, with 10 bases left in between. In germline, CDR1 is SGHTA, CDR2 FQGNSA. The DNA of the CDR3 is TGTGCCAGCAGCACCCGACAGTCAGATACGCAGTATTTT. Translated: CASSTRQSDTQYF.

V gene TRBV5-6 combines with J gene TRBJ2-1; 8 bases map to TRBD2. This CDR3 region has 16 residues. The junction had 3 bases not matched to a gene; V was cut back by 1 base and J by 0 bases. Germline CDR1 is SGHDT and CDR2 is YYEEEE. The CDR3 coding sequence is TGTGCCAGCAGCTTGTTTGGGACTAGCTCCTACAATGAGCAGTTCTTC. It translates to CASSLFGTSSYNEQFF.

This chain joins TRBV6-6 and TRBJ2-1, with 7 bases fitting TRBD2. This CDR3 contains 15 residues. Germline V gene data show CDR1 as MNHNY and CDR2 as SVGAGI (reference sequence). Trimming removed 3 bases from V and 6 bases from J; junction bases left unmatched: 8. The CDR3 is CASSYGGGVFNEQFF. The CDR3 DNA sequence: TGTGCCAGCAGTTATGGCGGGGGAGTTTTCAATGAGCAGTTCTTC.

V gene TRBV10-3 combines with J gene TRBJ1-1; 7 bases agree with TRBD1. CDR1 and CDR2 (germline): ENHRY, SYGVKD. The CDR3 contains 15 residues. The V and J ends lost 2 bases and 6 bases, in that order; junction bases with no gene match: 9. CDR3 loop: CAISEGRTGRAEAFF. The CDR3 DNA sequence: TGTGCCATCAGTGAGGGTCGGACAGGTAGGGCTGAAGCTTTCTTT.

The CDR3 sequence is CASSLSGGTYNEQFF. DNA for the CDR3: TGCGCCAGCAGCTTGAGCGGGGGCACCTACAATGAGCAGTTCTTC. The gene calls are TRBV5-1 and TRBJ2-1, with 8 nucleotides matching TRBD2. In germline, CDR1 is SGHRS, CDR2 YFSETQ. V dropped 1 base and J dropped 2; count of bases not matched to a gene: 2. This CDR3 has 15 amino acids.

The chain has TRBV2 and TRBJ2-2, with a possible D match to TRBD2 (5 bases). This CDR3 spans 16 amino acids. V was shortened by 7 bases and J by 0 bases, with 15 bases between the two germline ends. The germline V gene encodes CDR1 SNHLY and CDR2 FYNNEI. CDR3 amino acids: CASNVFGLTNTGELFF. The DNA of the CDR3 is TGTGCCAGCAATGTGTTCGGACTGACGAACACCGGGGAGCTGTTTTTT.

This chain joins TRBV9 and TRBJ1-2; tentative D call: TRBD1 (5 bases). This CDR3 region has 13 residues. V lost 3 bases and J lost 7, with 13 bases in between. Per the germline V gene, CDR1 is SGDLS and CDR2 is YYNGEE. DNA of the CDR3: TGTGCCAGCAGCGCACCAGGGATGGGTGGCTACACCTTC. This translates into CASSAPGMGGYTF.

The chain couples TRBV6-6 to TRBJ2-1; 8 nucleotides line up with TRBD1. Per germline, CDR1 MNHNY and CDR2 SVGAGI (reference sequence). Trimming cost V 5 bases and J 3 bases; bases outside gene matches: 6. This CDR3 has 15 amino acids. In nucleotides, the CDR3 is TGTGCCAGCAGTAAGACAGGGGCTGGCTACAATGAGCAGTTCTTC. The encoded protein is CASSKTGAGYNEQFF.

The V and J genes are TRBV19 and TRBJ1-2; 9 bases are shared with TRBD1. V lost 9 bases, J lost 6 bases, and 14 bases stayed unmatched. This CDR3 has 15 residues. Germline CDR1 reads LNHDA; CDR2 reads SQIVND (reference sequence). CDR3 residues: CASTSPGTGNNGYTF. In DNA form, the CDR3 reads TGTGCCAGCACTTCTCCCGGGACAGGGAATAATGGCTACACCTTC.

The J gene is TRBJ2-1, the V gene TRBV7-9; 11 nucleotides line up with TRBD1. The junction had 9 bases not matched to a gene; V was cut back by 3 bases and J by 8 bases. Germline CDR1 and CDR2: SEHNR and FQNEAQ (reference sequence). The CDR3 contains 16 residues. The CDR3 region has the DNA TGTGCCAGCAGCTTGGGACCGGGACAGGGGGTTTATGAGCAGTTCTTC. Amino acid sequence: CASSLGPGQGVYEQFF.

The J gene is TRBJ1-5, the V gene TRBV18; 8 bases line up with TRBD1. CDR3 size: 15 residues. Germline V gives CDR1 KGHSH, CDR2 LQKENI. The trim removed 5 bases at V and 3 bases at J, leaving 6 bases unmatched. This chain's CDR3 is CASSWTGIDNQPQHF. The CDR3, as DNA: TGTGCCAGCTCATGGACAGGGATCGACAATCAGCCCCAGCATTTT.

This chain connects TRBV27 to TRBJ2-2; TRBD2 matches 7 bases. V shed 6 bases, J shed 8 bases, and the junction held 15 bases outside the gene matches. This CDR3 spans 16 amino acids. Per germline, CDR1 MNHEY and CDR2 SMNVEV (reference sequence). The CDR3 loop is CASSFLAVPGGGELFF. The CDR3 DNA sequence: TGTGCCAGCAGCTTTCTAGCGGTTCCCGGGGGTGGGGAGCTGTTTTTT.

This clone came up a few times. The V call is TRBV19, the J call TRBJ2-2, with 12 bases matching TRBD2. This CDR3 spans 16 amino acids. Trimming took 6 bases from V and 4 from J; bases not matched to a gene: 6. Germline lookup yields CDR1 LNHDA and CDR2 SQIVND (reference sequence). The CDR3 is CASSPSSGRATGELFF. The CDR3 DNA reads TGTGCCAGTAGCCCTTCTAGCGGGAGGGCCACCGGGGAGCTGTTTTTT.

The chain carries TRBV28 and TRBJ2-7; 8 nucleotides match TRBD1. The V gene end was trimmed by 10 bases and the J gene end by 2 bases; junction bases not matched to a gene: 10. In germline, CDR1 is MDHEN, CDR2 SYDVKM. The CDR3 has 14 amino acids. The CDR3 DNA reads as TGTGCCATCTCTCCCGGGACAGGTACCTACGAGCAGTACTTC. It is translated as CAISPGTGTYEQYF.

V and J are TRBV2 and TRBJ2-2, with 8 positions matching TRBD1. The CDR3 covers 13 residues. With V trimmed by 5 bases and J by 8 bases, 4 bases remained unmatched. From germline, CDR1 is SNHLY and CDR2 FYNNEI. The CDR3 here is CASSYRGTGELFF. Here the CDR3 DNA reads TGTGCCAGCAGTTACAGGGGGACGGGGGAGCTGTTTTTT.

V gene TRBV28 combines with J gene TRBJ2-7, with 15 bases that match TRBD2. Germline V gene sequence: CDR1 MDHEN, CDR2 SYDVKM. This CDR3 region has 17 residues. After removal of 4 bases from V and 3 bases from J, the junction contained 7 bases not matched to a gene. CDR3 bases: TGTGCCAGCAGTTCCCCGGGACTAGCGGGAGGCGTCTACGAGCAGTACTTC. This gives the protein CASSSPGLAGGVYEQYF. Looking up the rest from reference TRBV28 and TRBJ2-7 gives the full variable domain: DVKVTQSSRYLVKRTGEKVFLECVQDMDHENMFWYRQDPGLGLRLIYFSYDVKMKEKGDIPEGYSVSREKKERFSLILESASTNQTSMYLCASSSPGLAGGVYEQYFGPGTRLTVT.

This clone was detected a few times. The CDR3 sequence is CSVEPGQGRFTDTQYF. DNA for the CDR3: TGCAGCGTGGAACCGGGACAGGGAAGATTCACAGATACGCAGTATTTT. The chain uses TRBV29-1 and TRBJ2-3, with 9 bases aligning to TRBD1. V shed 6 bases and J 2 bases; nucleotides not matched to a gene: 12. There are 16 residues in the CDR3. The germline V gene encodes CDR1 SQVTM and CDR2 ANQGSEA.

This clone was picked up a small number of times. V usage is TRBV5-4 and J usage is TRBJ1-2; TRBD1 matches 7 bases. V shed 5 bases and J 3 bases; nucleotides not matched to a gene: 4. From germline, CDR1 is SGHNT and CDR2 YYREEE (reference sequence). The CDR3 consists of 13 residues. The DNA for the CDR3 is TGTGCCAGCAGGGGGGACAGCCACTATGGCTACACCTTC. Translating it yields CASRGDSHYGYTF.

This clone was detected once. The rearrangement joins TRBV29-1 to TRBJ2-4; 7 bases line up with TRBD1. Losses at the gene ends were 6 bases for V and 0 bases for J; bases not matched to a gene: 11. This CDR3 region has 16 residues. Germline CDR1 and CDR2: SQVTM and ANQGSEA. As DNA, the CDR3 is TGCAGCGTAGTAAAACTGACAGGGTCAGCCAAAAACATTCAGTACTTC. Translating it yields CSVVKLTGSAKNIQYF.

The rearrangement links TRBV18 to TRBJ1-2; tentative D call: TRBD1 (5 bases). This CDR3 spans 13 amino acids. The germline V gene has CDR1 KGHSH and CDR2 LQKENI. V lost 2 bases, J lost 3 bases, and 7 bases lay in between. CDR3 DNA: TGTGCCAGCTCACCAGGCAGGGACTATGGCTACACCTTC. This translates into CASSPGRDYGYTF.

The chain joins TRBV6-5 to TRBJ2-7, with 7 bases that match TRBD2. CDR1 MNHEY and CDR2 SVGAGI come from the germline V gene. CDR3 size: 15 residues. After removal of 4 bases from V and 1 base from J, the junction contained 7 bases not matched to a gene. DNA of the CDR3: TGTGCCAGCAGTTCGGCGGGAGAAGGGTCCTACGAGCAGTACTTC. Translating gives CASSSAGEGSYEQYF.

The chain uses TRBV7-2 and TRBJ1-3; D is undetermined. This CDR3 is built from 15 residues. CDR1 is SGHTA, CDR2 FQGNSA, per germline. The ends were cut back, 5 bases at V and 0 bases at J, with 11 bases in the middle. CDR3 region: CASSPRGSSGNTIYF. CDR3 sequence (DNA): TGTGCCAGCAGCCCTAGAGGGAGCTCTGGAAACACCATATATTTT.

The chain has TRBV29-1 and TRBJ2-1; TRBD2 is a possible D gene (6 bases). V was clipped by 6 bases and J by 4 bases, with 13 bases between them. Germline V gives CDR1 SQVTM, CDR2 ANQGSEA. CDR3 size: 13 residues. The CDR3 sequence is CSVPGLGYNEQFF. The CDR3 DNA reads TGCAGCGTGCCGGGACTGGGATACAATGAGCAGTTCTTC.

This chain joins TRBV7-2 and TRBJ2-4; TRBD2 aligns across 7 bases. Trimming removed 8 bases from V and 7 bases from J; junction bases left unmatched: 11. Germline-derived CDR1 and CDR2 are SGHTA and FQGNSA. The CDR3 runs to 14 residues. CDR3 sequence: CASGMGGSGNIQYF. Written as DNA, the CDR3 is TGTGCCAGCGGAATGGGCGGGAGCGGGAACATTCAGTACTTC.

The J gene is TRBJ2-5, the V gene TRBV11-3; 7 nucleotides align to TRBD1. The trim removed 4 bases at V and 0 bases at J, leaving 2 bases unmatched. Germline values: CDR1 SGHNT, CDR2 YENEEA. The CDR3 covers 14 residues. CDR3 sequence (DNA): TGTGCCAGCAGCTCGCAGGGGGACCAAGAGACCCAGTACTTC. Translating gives CASSSQGDQETQYF.

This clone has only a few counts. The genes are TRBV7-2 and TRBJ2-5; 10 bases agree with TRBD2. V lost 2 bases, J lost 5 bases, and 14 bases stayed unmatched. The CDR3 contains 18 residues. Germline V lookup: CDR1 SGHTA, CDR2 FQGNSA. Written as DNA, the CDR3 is TGTGCCAGCAGCTTAATGTCTAGCGGGAGCGCGGAGGCCGAGACCCAGTACTTC. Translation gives CASSLMSSGSAEAETQYF.

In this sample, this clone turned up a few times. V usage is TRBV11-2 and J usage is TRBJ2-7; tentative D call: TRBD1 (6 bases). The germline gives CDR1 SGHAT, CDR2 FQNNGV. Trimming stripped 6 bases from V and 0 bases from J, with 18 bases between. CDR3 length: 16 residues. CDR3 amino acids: CASRVTTGQSSYEQYF. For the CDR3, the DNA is TGTGCCAGCAGGGTAACTACAGGACAGAGCTCCTACGAGCAGTACTTC.

This CDR3 is CASSLSGGSYNEQFF. CDR3 in DNA: TGTGCCAGCAGCTTATCGGGGGGCTCCTACAATGAGCAGTTCTTC. V usage is TRBV11-3 and J usage is TRBJ2-1; 7 nucleotides agree with TRBD2. The germline gives CDR1 SGHNT, CDR2 YENEEA. The CDR3 runs 15 residues. The trim removed 2 bases at V and 0 bases at J, leaving 1 base unmatched. The full variable domain, completed using reference TRBV11-3 and TRBJ2-1, is EAGVVQSPRYKIIEKKQPVAFWCNPISGHNTLYWYLQNLGQGPELLIRYENEEAVDDSQLPKDRFSAERLKGVDSTLKIQPAELGDSAVYLCASSLSGGSYNEQFFGPGTRLTVL.